The rows below give T cell receptor beta chains drawn from one sample of a study of glioma-infiltrating T cells after dendritic cell vaccination. Using immunoSEQ multiplex PCR, the repertoire was profiled, and TCRdb retains in-frame clones only, with some absent. This sample carries more than 95,000 clones, roughly 81% of them seen once, and the ten largest clones take about 12%. The input for sequencing was blood, taken before dendritic cell vaccination. These receptors were obtained from a human donor with glioblastoma. CDR3s include the opening cysteine and the closing phenylalanine or tryptophan.

cdr3_length v_call cdr3_aa
13 TRBV10-1 CASSDQGDEKLFF
15 TRBV5-1 CASSSTSGYTGELFF
12 TRBV9 CASSVGDNEQFF
15 TRBV30 CAWSGMVRLNSPLHF
17 TRBV5-6 CASTPTISGVRTDTQYF
13 TRBV30 CAWSEHPGDEQYF
14 TRBV5-8 CASSRPVAQDTQYF
14 TRBV30 CAWSPTVAGNTIYF
16 TRBV4-2 CASSQALAGEAYEQYF
16 TRBV7-2 CASTPGQGAWTDTQYF
15 TRBV30 CAWLAGGPRQETQYF
15 TRBV15 CATSSRLGTSGELFF
14 TRBV12-5 CASGTGGDYNEQFF
15 TRBV19 CASSMGLGVFNEQYF
16 TRBV7-3 CASSLSSPSGGDEQYF
14 TRBV5-4 CASSGSGQGSEQYF
15 TRBV19 CASSPQGRANTEAFF
14 TRBV4-1 CASSPGQGRVTIYF
14 TRBV7-9 CASSFQGMNTEAFF
15 TRBV5-6 CASSLGRDSYNEQFF
15 TRBV6-4 CASSDWLGGKNIQYF
14 TRBV7-2 CASSLGQDSYEQYF
14 TRBV6-1 CASSWGTENTEAFF
15 TRBV5-6 CASSLEGNLINEQFF
18 TRBV4-1 CASSRGGAGPTRRGELFF
15 TRBV27 CASSNRGPGGKPQHF
14 TRBV29-1 CSVEDSGVHNEQFF
15 TRBV6-1 CASRKGGHDSYEQYF
14 TRBV5-1 CASSLGGPYNEQFF
17 TRBV29-1 CSVGGLAGGPSYNEQFF
15 TRBV5-1 CASSLGVRPVEKLFF
15 TRBV7-2 CASSLQTLRGGTQYF
15 TRBV7-9 CASNPSGGPGNEQFF
15 TRBV7-9 CASSRFGGVGQPQHF
17 TRBV9 CASSVAGGGGGTDTQYF
13 TRBV5-4 CASSLRGQETQYF